Listed below are T cell receptor beta chains from one sample, sequenced in a study of siplizumab effects on memory and regulatory T cells. Sequencing used immunoSEQ multiplex PCR; TCRdb keeps in-frame clones, though not all of them. The sample carries tens of thousands of clones, about 91% recorded once. The sample consisted of Tregs sorted from blood. Receptor source: a human donor in good health. Each CDR3 is given without its conserved first and last residue.

v_call	cdr3_length	j_call	cdr3_aa
TRBV5-1	15	TRBJ1-6	ASSFVRKQGSNSPLH
TRBV27	13	TRBJ2-2	ASSNRGSPPGELF
TRBV7-2	12	TRBJ2-7	ASKLGPSGYEQY
TRBV7-3	10	TRBJ2-1	ASSFQGFEQF
TRBV7-2	12	TRBJ1-2	ASSPGGVGYGYT
TRBV5-1	10	TRBJ1-6	ASSSQNSPLH
TRBV5-1	11	TRBJ2-1	ASKDVLYNEQF
TRBV7-2	14	TRBJ2-7	ASSLRAGGNSYEQY
TRBV28	11	TRBJ2-3	ASSSWTGDTQY
TRBV27	16	TRBJ2-3	ASSISSIAGDSTDTQY
TRBV7-2	11	TRBJ1-6	ASSLDTYSPLH
TRBV7-6	12	TRBJ2-6	ASSTISGANVLT
TRBV27	14	TRBJ2-2	ASSFYGRGGTGELF
TRBV25-1	14	NA	ASSEMLTGKEDEQY
TRBV5-4	13	NA	ASSSLDRGSYEQY
TRBV28	10	TRBJ1-6	ASSLLNSPLH
TRBV19	13	TRBJ2-3	ASSETSGGADTQY
TRBV7-6	10	TRBJ2-3	ASSSAVDTQY
TRBV28	11	TRBJ1-5	ASWGSSNQPQH
TRBV18	11	TRBJ2-5	ASSPRVQETQY
TRBV10-3	13	TRBJ1-3	AIGEGDYSGNTIY
TRBV5-1	14	TRBJ1-6	ASSPTGVSYNSPLH
TRBV5-1	9	TRBJ2-3	ASSRTDTQY
TRBV6-5	13	TRBJ2-2	ASSYRGAHTGELF
TRBV18	13	TRBJ1-5	ASSPTGGRDQPQH
TRBV10-3	12	TRBJ1-1	AIRGDRDYTEAF